Reported below is one TCR beta chain. The clone's antigen remains unknown. Base qualities are not at hand, and no much larger clone is one base apart. Moderately to severely active disease, a Clinical Activity Score of at least 3, a NOSPECS grade of at least 4, and a duration under 3 months were present in ophthalmopathy patients. Patients with uncontrolled infections, other autoimmune diseases, pregnancy or lactation were excluded. Diagnoses were based on clinical symptoms, serum thyroxine and TRAb, thyroid ultrasound and orbital computed tomography. Ficoll-Paque density gradient centrifugation was used to isolate PBMCs from around 10 ml of fresh peripheral blood. Total RNA was extracted using Trizol reagent, and RNA quality was assessed on an Agilent 2100 Bioanalyzer. The data derive from a study of T cells in Graves' hyperthyroidism and ophthalmopathy (dated by TCRdb to about 2019). Broadly, across the study: Peripheral blood samples were taken at the time of initial diagnosis, prior to any treatment. To identify TCR V-J signatures that set the groups apart, the researchers used a discovery cohort of 90 to 100 patients, made up of under 45 with Graves' ophthalmopathy and around 58 with stable Graves' hyperthyroidism. Whether ophthalmopathy could be predicted prospectively was tested in an independent validation cohort made up of some 20 hyperthyroidism patients plus 17 patients who later progressed to ophthalmopathy. The 95 to 100 discovery patients were randomly split 7:3 into training and test sets. In several Graves' hyperthyroidism patients, the study also compared T-cell repertoires from thyroid tissue with T-cell repertoires from blood. After blood sampling, hyperthyroidism patients were treated with methimazole at a starting dose of 30 mg daily, and ophthalmopathy patients were treated with high-dose intravenous methylprednisolone. TCR Vbeta CDR3 sequencing of around 130 peripheral blood samples (around 45 ophthalmopathy, about 75 hyperthyroidism and approximately 17 progressor patients) is reported in the paper.

CDR1 and CDR2 are read off the germline V gene as MDHEN and SYDVKM. The germline V end is reduced by 2 bases and the J end by 0 bases; junction bases left unmatched: 10. From the cysteine through the phenylalanine, the CDR3 covers 18 amino acids. Of the read, only the CDR3 DNA is kept; its 54 bases are in frame from base 1. What the work shows at the level of the full study, not this receptor alone: Most expanded thyroid clonotypes (frequency above 0.001) were also detected in blood, a finding suggesting that blood repertoires may reflect thyroid immune responses. A 13 V-J signature model separated ophthalmopathy from stable hyperthyroidism, with around 90% sensitivity and 81% to 82% specificity in cross-validation and 80%/75% in testing. In validation, the model predicted progression to ophthalmopathy with over 60% sensitivity and 72% to 85% specificity, a median of approximately 6.5 months before onset. No statistical method was used to set the sample size in advance, and investigators knew the group allocation.

Amplification of TCR beta CDR3 regions was carried out from RNA transcripts. For the first round of RT-PCR on the TCR CDR3, the HTBI primer set was used together with the Qiagen OneStep RT-PCR kit. A second multiplex PCR round built the libraries, followed by size selection and purification. Paired-end sequencing of the libraries was performed with 100 bp reads on an Illumina HiSeq2000. The study's processing was this. SOAPnuke was used to process the raw data, throwing out any read that contained adapters or uncalled bases, had a mean Phred below 15, or lacked an exact constant-primer or identifier match. High-quality paired reads were merged using COPE v1.2.5, and each unique nucleotide sequence was defined as a clonotype. Clonotypes were aligned to IMGT TRBV, TRBD and TRBJ reference segments using MiTCR v1.1. Analysis was restricted to V-J combinations with a frequency above 0.0001, which covered about 99% of repertoires. The TCS score was defined as the ratio of F50 (clonal expansion) to E x V (chaos), calculated using BLOSUM62-based TCRdist between CDR3 peptides within each V-J. Welch's t-statistics and random forest reduced fewer than 600 V-J features to about 12, which were used in a naive Bayes classifier (R e1071). TCRdb redid the processing of the public reads, applying fastp at Q25 and MiXCR, and retained in-frame beta chains. All rows with the same CDR3 protein become a single entry with the most common DNA and genes. TCRdb's processing, not the authors', yielded these V and J calls. Across this sample there are 500,000 to 800,000 distinct CDR3 sequences, with roughly 15% seen only once. Under 15% of the sample is in the top ten clones.

Rearrangement joined TRBV28 to TRBJ1-5, with 7 bases aligning to TRBD1. The sequenced material came from blood. The clonotype comes from a woman between 50 and 59 years old with Graves' ophthalmopathy. The CDR3 region: CASSLPTGSVYSNQPQHF. The DNA is TGTGCCAGCAGTTTACCGACAGGGAGCGTCTATAGCAATCAGCCCCAGCATTTT.